These T cell receptor beta chains were read from a single sample in a study of blood T cell repertoires in COVID-19. The table came from immunoSEQ multiplex PCR; TCRdb's copy has only in-frame clones and leaves some out. This sample has roughly 49,000 clones, with around four fifths found just once. Input material: peripheral blood. The receptors shown here come from a woman of 80 years or more with acute or convalescent COVID-19. The CDR3 runs from the conserved cysteine through the conserved F or W. D genes are given only for firm matches. Clone size is given for some rows only: seen once, a few or many times, or a class if the clone is expanded.

clone_size	j_call	v_call	d_call	cdr3_aa	cdr3_nt
NA	TRBJ1-1	TRBV12-3/TRBV12-4	TRBD1	CASSLNRGQAFF	TGTGCCAGCAGCCTAAACAGGGGGCAAGCTTTCTTT
NA	TRBJ2-3	TRBV3-1/TRBV3-2	TRBD2	CASSQSSLAGGTDTQYF	TGTGCCAGCAGCCAATCCTCACTAGCGGGGGGTACAGATACGCAGTATTTT
NA	TRBJ1-2	TRBV7-9	TRBD1	CASSLGSTGALDGYTF	TGTGCCAGCAGCTTAGGAAGTACAGGGGCTTTGGATGGCTACACCTTC
NA	TRBJ2-7	TRBV29-1	TRBD1	CSVLSGTGGYEQYF	TGCAGCGTTCTTTCCGGGACAGGGGGTTACGAGCAGTACTTC
NA	TRBJ2-7	TRBV3-1/TRBV3-2	NA	CASSQQGTYEQYF	TGTGCCAGCAGCCAACAGGGTACCTACGAGCAGTACTTC
NA	TRBJ2-7	TRBV5-6	TRBD2	CASSSVWTSGGYEQYF	TGTGCCAGCAGCTCAGTCTGGACTAGCGGGGGTTACGAGCAGTACTTC
few	TRBJ2-7	TRBV4-1	TRBD1	CASSQRTGGMYEQYF	TGCGCCAGCAGCCAACGGACAGGGGGCATGTACGAGCAGTACTTC
NA	TRBJ1-2	TRBV11-2	NA	CASSAGYGYTF	TGTGCCAGCAGCGCGGGGTATGGCTACACCTTC
NA	TRBJ1-1	TRBV3-1/TRBV3-2	TRBD1	CASSQGTRGTGAFF	TGTGCCAGCAGCCAAGGGACGAGAGGGACAGGAGCTTTCTTT
NA	TRBJ2-3	TRBV6-5	TRBD1	CASSRTGGTDTQYF	TGTGCCAGCAGTAGGACAGGGGGCACAGATACGCAGTATTTT
NA	TRBJ2-1	TRBV7-8	TRBD2	CASSLGLAGGDNEQFF	TGTGCCAGCAGCCTAGGACTAGCGGGGGGGGACAATGAGCAGTTCTTC
NA	TRBJ1-2	TRBV3-1/TRBV3-2	NA	CASSQDPHLQGTFNYGYTF	TGTGCCAGCAGCCAAGATCCCCACTTACAGGGAACCTTTAACTATGGCTACACCTTC
NA	TRBJ2-1	TRBV24-1	TRBD1	CATSDTTGPLNEQFF	TGTGCCACCAGTGACACGACAGGGCCCCTGAATGAGCAGTTCTTC
NA	TRBJ1-2	TRBV11-1	NA	CASSLSRGPGYGYTF	TGTGCCAGCAGCCTATCGCGGGGTCCCGGCTATGGCTACACCTTC
NA	TRBJ1-6	TRBV20-1	NA	CSASQGSSNSPLHF	TGCAGTGCTAGTCAGGGTTCGAGTAATTCACCCCTCCACTTT
NA	TRBJ2-5	TRBV4-2	NA	CASSQDPGEPYDETQYF	TGTGCCAGCAGCCAAGACCCAGGGGAACCCTACGACGAGACCCAGTACTTC
NA	TRBJ2-7	TRBV11-1	TRBD1	CASRGQTGVYEQYF	TGTGCCAGCCGCGGCCAAACAGGGGTCTACGAGCAGTACTTC
NA	TRBJ2-1	TRBV19	TRBD2	CASTQWASGGDEQFF	TGTGCCAGTACCCAGTGGGCTAGCGGGGGGGATGAGCAGTTCTTC
NA	TRBJ2-1	TRBV5-1	TRBD2	CASSPAGGSSYNEQFF	TGCGCCAGCAGCCCGGCGGGGGGGAGCTCCTACAATGAGCAGTTCTTC
NA	TRBJ1-2	TRBV6-1	NA	CASSDQGKSPANYGYTF	TGTGCCAGCAGTGACCAGGGGAAATCTCCGGCGAACTATGGCTACACCTTC
NA	TRBJ1-3	TRBV9	NA	CASSVRENSGNTIYF	TGTGCCAGCAGCGTCCGGGAGAACTCTGGAAACACCATATATTTT
NA	TRBJ1-6	TRBV6-6	TRBD1	CASSGQGNSPLHF	TGTGCCAGCAGCGGACAGGGGAATTCACCCCTCCACTTT
NA	TRBJ2-1	TRBV14	NA	CASSQGRGRVNEQFF	TGTGCCAGCAGCCAAGGAAGGGGAAGAGTGAATGAGCAGTTCTTC
few	TRBJ1-2	TRBV9	NA	CASSPYAGAYGYTF	TGTGCCAGCAGCCCGTATGCAGGGGCCTATGGCTACACCTTC
NA	TRBJ2-3	TRBV19	NA	CAISLSGTDTQYF	TGTGCCATCTCGTTATCCGGCACAGATACGCAGTATTTT
NA	TRBJ2-7	TRBV28	TRBD1	CASNPGGLVGSEQYF	TGTGCCAGCAACCCAGGGGGTTTAGTCGGATCCGAGCAGTACTTC
NA	TRBJ1-1	TRBV25-1	TRBD1	CASSAGQGNTEAFF	TGTGCCAGCAGTGCCGGACAGGGAAACACTGAAGCTTTCTTT
NA	TRBJ1-4	TRBV14	NA	CASSQSGLFEKLFF	TGTGCCAGCAGCCAATCAGGGCTATTTGAAAAACTGTTTTTT
NA	TRBJ1-2	TRBV29-1	NA	CSVEGEQGSYGYTF	TGCAGCGTTGAAGGGGAACAGGGATCGTATGGCTACACCTTC
NA	TRBJ2-7	TRBV3-1/TRBV3-2	TRBD2	CASSQDWSSGGYEQYF	TGTGCCAGCAGCCAAGATTGGTCTAGCGGGGGTTACGAGCAGTACTTC
few	TRBJ2-3	TRBV9	NA	CASSVGTGVPGDTQYF	TGTGCCAGCAGCGTAGGAACAGGCGTCCCGGGAGATACGCAGTATTTT
NA	TRBJ1-1	TRBV6-1	NA	CASSDRDTEAFF	TGTGCCAGCAGTGACAGGGATACTGAAGCTTTCTTT
NA	TRBJ2-7	TRBV5-1	NA	CASSLARGYSYEQYF	TGCGCCAGCAGCTTGGCCAGGGGATACTCCTACGAGCAGTACTTC
NA	TRBJ1-1	TRBV10-3	TRBD1	CAISEEGAGPHTEAFF	TGTGCCATCAGTGAGGAGGGGGCGGGGCCCCACACTGAAGCTTTCTTT
NA	TRBJ2-1	TRBV2	NA	CASSYSSDEQFF	TGTGCCAGCAGTTACTCCTCCGATGAGCAGTTCTTC
NA	TRBJ1-2	TRBV2	NA	CASSVGGAYNYGYTF	TGTGCCAGCAGTGTAGGTGGGGCCTATAACTATGGCTACACCTTC
NA	TRBJ1-1	TRBV19	NA	CASVRDTQWNTEAFF	TGTGCCAGCGTCCGGGACACACAATGGAACACTGAAGCTTTCTTT
NA	TRBJ2-1	TRBV7-9	NA	CASTQDLRFYNEQFF	TGTGCCAGCACGCAAGACTTAAGATTCTACAATGAGCAGTTCTTC
once	TRBJ2-6	TRBV5-4	TRBD1	CASGQANSGANVLTF	TGTGCCAGTGGACAGGCCAACTCTGGGGCCAACGTCCTGACTTTC
NA	TRBJ1-5	TRBV6-6	TRBD1	CASSQDRGGNQPQHF	TGTGCCAGCAGTCAAGACAGGGGAGGCAATCAGCCCCAGCATTTT
NA	TRBJ2-1	TRBV9	TRBD1	CASSEGQAGNEQFF	TGTGCCAGCAGCGAGGGACAGGCAGGCAATGAGCAGTTCTTC
NA	TRBJ1-1	TRBV6-5	TRBD1	CASRGTGGFTEAFF	TGTGCCAGCAGGGGTACAGGGGGCTTCACTGAAGCTTTCTTT
NA	TRBJ2-5	TRBV10-3	TRBD1	CATWKGAHETQYF	TGTGCCACATGGAAGGGGGCGCATGAGACCCAGTACTTC
NA	TRBJ1-6	TRBV5-1	TRBD1	CASSPRDRRLSLHF	TGCGCCAGCAGCCCCCGGGACAGGCGCTTATCCCTCCACTTT
NA	TRBJ2-7	TRBV2	TRBD1	CASSEGDRPSYEQYF	TGTGCCAGCAGTGAGGGGGACAGGCCTTCCTACGAGCAGTACTTC
NA	TRBJ2-3	TRBV27	TRBD2	CASSLGLAGGPITDTQYF	TGTGCCAGCAGTCTGGGACTAGCGGGGGGACCAATCACAGATACGCAGTATTTT
once	TRBJ2-7	TRBV7-9	TRBD1	CASSRGQSKEQYF	TGTGCCAGCAGCCGGGGACAGTCTAAGGAGCAGTACTTC
NA	TRBJ2-1	TRBV7-6	TRBD1	CASSSRDRAFNEQFF	TGTGCCAGCAGCTCCCGGGACAGGGCGTTCAATGAGCAGTTCTTC
NA	TRBJ1-6	TRBV7-9	TRBD1	CASGRTGGNSPLHF	TGTGCCAGCGGTAGGACAGGGGGTAATTCACCCCTCCACTTT
NA	TRBJ2-2	TRBV4-2	NA	CASSRGNTGELFF	TGTGCCAGCAGCCGAGGGAACACCGGGGAGCTGTTTTTT
NA	TRBJ1-5	TRBV6-4	NA	CASSGGPWQPQHF	TGTGCCAGCAGTGGGGGCCCTTGGCAGCCCCAGCATTTT